Below, one T cell receptor (beta chain) is given with its context. This specimen belongs to a study of shared T cell receptors in the human thymus. Produced via immunoSEQ multiplex PCR; TCRdb's table is partial and in-frame only. The sample holds over 650,000 clones, around 87% seen once. This CDR3 is built from 16 residues. Germline V gene lookup returns CDR1 MDHEN and CDR2 SYDVKM. The germline V and J ends were trimmed by 5 bases and 4 bases, with 17 bases remaining between them. These data are also associated with another study on human thymus T cells.

The sequencing sample was made of thymocytes. The receptor's source is a boy in the first two years of life with a congenital heart defect. The gene calls are TRBV28 and TRBJ1-4; no reliable D call. CDR3 amino acids: CASSPSKPPFNEKLFF. The CDR3 nucleotides read TGTGCCAGCAGTCCCTCCAAGCCCCCCTTTAATGAAAAACTGTTTTTT.